The entry that follows covers one T cell receptor beta chain sequence. Its antigen is unknown. Trimming at V came to 1 base and at J to 9 bases, leaving 6 bases not matched to a gene. Per the germline V gene, CDR1 is DFQATT and CDR2 is SNEGSKA (reference sequence). This CDR3 spans 14 amino acids. The data were obtained in a study of human T cells and chemical hapten exposure. Overall study context: Patients, a majority of them female, were diagnosed with alopecia areata, totalis or universalis. Study-level findings and limits: Once DPC sensitization occurred, TCRs above 1 in 1000 frequency showed no change.

A single record per CDR3 protein comes from TCRdb applying MiXCR to the RACE reads. The repertoire holds about 160,000 distinct CDR3 sequences, 25% to 30% seen once, with 2.1% in the top ten. The sample's time point: patch test 3, about 24 weeks after DPC sensitization. Treatment indicated: therapeutic diphenylcyclopropenone sensitization with weekly scalp DPC. Blood draws came before every patch-test application. Before extraction, the whole blood was not fractionated, and total RNA was taken from it. The specimen comprised whole blood, sampled in connection with sensitization to the hapten diphenylcyclopropenone (DPC). The V call is TRBV20-1, the J call TRBJ2-1, with TRBD2 matching 10 bases. The TCR sequence derives from a woman between 18 and 30 years old with alopecia areata. Some clones in this sample may be carry-over from other donors' samples. The CDR3 DNA follows: TGCAGTGCTAGAGGACTAGCGGGCGGGGGTGAGCAGTTCTTC. Protein: CSARGLAGGGEQFF.